The rows below give T cell receptor beta chains drawn from one sample of a study of CD8+ T cells in alopecia areata. Profiling relied on immunoSEQ multiplex PCR, and the TCRdb table lists in-frame clones only, not all of them. The table has almost 250,000 clones, roughly two thirds seen once. Sequencing used CD4+ T cells sorted from blood, obtained at week 0. All receptors derive from a human donor with alopecia areata. The CDR3 runs from the conserved cysteine through the conserved F or W. The D gene is left open where the match is weak. Clone size appears in some rows only: once, few, many, or a class for an expanded clone.

j_call v_call d_call clone_size cdr3_nt cdr3_aa
TRBJ1-1 TRBV27 TRBD1 few TGTGCCAGCAGGGTACAGGGGGCGTACACTGAAGCTTTCTTT CASRVQGAYTEAFF
TRBJ1-1 TRBV19 NA NA TGTGCCAGTACCCGGAGAAGGGGTGAAGAAGCTTTCTTT CASTRRRGEEAFF
TRBJ2-1 TRBV4-3 NA NA TGCGCCAGCAGCCAAGATGCTGGGGGTCAGAGGGGGCAGTTCTTC CASSQDAGGQRGQFF
TRBJ2-5 TRBV5-4 TRBD1 NA TGTGCCAGCTCGAGACCCGGGACAGGGTGGGAGACCCAGTACTTC CASSRPGTGWETQYF
TRBJ1-1 TRBV29-1 NA NA TGCAGCGTTGAGGGGTTAAACACTGAAGCTTTCTTT CSVEGLNTEAFF
TRBJ1-6 TRBV7-2 NA few TGTGCCAGCAGCTTAGGTGGAGGGACTTCACCCCTCCACTTT CASSLGGGTSPLHF
TRBJ1-1 TRBV27 NA NA TGTGCCAGCAGTCCCAAAGCAGCAAACACTGAAGCTTTCTTT CASSPKAANTEAFF
TRBJ2-5 TRBV6-5 TRBD2 NA TGTGCCACGAGACTAGCGGCCCTTCGCGAGACCCAGTACTTC CATRLAALRETQYF
TRBJ2-3 TRBV29-1 TRBD1 NA TGCAGCGTGGACAGGGGGAACACAGATACGCAGTATTTT CSVDRGNTDTQYF
TRBJ1-1 TRBV30 NA NA TGTGCCTGGGCTGGACCAGGGAACACTGAAGCTTTCTTT CAWAGPGNTEAFF
TRBJ1-4 TRBV4-2 NA NA TGTGCCAGCAGCCAAGAATCTTTAGGGCTGGTTTTT CASSQESLGLVF
TRBJ2-7 TRBV5-6 NA NA TGTGCCAGCAGCTTGCCAGGCCCCTACGAGCAGTACTTC CASSLPGPYEQYF
TRBJ2-5 TRBV14 TRBD2 NA TGTGCCAGCAGCCTTCGGACTAGTCGCCAAGAGACCCAGTACTTC CASSLRTSRQETQYF
TRBJ2-5 TRBV29-1 TRBD1 NA TGCAGCGTTGTTACAGGGGCCCAAGAGACCCAGTACTTC CSVVTGAQETQYF
TRBJ2-7 TRBV7-9 NA NA TGTGCCAGCAGCTTAGTGCAGGTGTCTCGCTACGAGCAGTACTTC CASSLVQVSRYEQYF
TRBJ1-1 TRBV5-1 NA NA TGCGCCAGCAGCTTGGCGGACATCCTGAACACTGAAGCTTTCTTT CASSLADILNTEAFF
TRBJ1-6 TRBV7-9 NA few TGTGCCAGCAGCTTAGCGCAGCCGAATTCACCCCTCCACTTT CASSLAQPNSPLHF
TRBJ1-5 TRBV19 TRBD1 NA TGTGCCAGTAGTTCAAGACAGGGCTTCAATCAGCCCCAGCATTTT CASSSRQGFNQPQHF
TRBJ2-3 TRBV29-1 NA NA TGCAGCGTGACGTACACAGATACGCAGTATTTT CSVTYTDTQYF
TRBJ2-5 TRBV9 TRBD2 NA TGTGCCAGCAGCGTAGACCGAGGGGAGGGGGAGACCCAGTACTTC CASSVDRGEGETQYF
TRBJ2-3 TRBV7-2 NA NA TGTGCCAGCAGCTTAACGTCAGGGCGGGGAGATACGCAGTATTTT CASSLTSGRGDTQYF
TRBJ1-1 TRBV4-2 NA NA TGTGCCAGCAGCCAAGATGCGACAGCTAGACTGAACACTGAAGCTTTCTTT CASSQDATARLNTEAFF
TRBJ2-1 TRBV6-6 TRBD2 NA TGTGCCAGCAGTTACTCTAGGACTAGAGATAATGAGCAGTTCTTC CASSYSRTRDNEQFF
TRBJ1-1 TRBV29-1 NA NA TGCAGCGTGTATCAGGGGAACACTGAAGCTTTCTTT CSVYQGNTEAFF
TRBJ1-1 TRBV29-1 NA few TGCAGCGTCTCCGGGAACACTGAAGCTTTCTTT CSVSGNTEAFF
TRBJ1-1 TRBV19 NA few TGTGCCAGTAGCCAGGCCTACACTGAAGCTTTCTTT CASSQAYTEAFF
TRBJ1-1 TRBV27 NA NA TGTGCCAGCAAAAGGGACGGGAACACTGAAGCTTTCTTT CASKRDGNTEAFF
TRBJ1-2 TRBV29-1 NA NA TGCAGCGTTGCGTCGGCAGGGAGGGGCTACACCTTC CSVASAGRGYTF
TRBJ2-7 TRBV29-1 NA NA TGCAGCGTTGAAGGCAGGGCCTACGAGCAGTACTTC CSVEGRAYEQYF
TRBJ2-1 TRBV18 NA NA TGTGCCAGCTCACCAAAGGAGGGCCACAATGAGCAGTTCTTC CASSPKEGHNEQFF
TRBJ2-1 TRBV6-6 NA NA TGTGCCAGCAGCCGAGAGCGTCGGGAGCAGTTCTTC CASSRERREQFF
TRBJ2-5 TRBV30 NA once TGTGCCTGGAGTGTACAAGGGCTGGAGACCCAGTACTTC CAWSVQGLETQYF
TRBJ2-5 TRBV6-5 NA many TGTGCCAGCAGCCCACAGCAGTCATCGGCGACCCAGTACTTC CASSPQQSSATQYF
TRBJ2-1 TRBV27 TRBD2 NA TGTGCCAGCACCCTGGGACGGCGGGGGGCCGCACGCTCCTACAATGAGCAGTTCTTC CASTLGRRGAARSYNEQFF
TRBJ1-2 TRBV29-1 NA once TGCAGCGTCCGGGACACCTACTATGGCTACACCTTC CSVRDTYYGYTF
TRBJ1-1 TRBV30 NA NA TGTGCCTGGAGGGTAGGGAACACTGAAGCTTTCTTT CAWRVGNTEAFF
TRBJ2-5 TRBV29-1 TRBD2 few TGCAGCGCTCCTAGCGGGGGTTACCAAGAGACCCAGTACTTC CSAPSGGYQETQYF
TRBJ2-5 TRBV7-9 TRBD1 NA TGTGCCAGCAGCTTCCGAACAGGGGGCCAAGAGACCCAGTACTTC CASSFRTGGQETQYF
TRBJ2-3 TRBV29-1 NA NA TGCAGCGTTGAAGGCCCGAAGGCAGATACGCAGTATTTT CSVEGPKADTQYF
TRBJ1-6 TRBV27 NA NA TGTGCCAGCAGTCCGCATAGGAGGGCCGAGGGCGGCTCACCCCTCCACTTT CASSPHRRAEGGSPLHF
TRBJ2-1 TRBV29-1 TRBD2 few TGCAGCGTTGAAGATAGGAGCGGGGGGGCCGGTGAGCAGTTCTTC CSVEDRSGGAGEQFF
TRBJ2-3 TRBV9 TRBD1 NA TGTGCCAGCAGCCCTCGGGACAGGGAGGGAGATACGCAGTATTTT CASSPRDREGDTQYF
TRBJ2-2 TRBV4-2 NA few TGTGCCAGCAGCCAAGCACCCCGGTCGAACACCGGGGAGCTGTTTTTT CASSQAPRSNTGELFF
TRBJ1-5 TRBV12-5 TRBD1 NA TGTGCTAGTGGTTTGTCCCACACAGGGGACAATAGCAATCAGCCCCAGCATTTT CASGLSHTGDNSNQPQHF
TRBJ2-5 TRBV7-2 NA NA TGTGCCAGCAGCCCCTCATCGTCAGGGAAAGAGACCCAGTACTTC CASSPSSSGKETQYF
TRBJ1-1 TRBV7-9 NA NA TGTGCCAGCAGCTTAAGCGTGGGCACTGAAGCTTTCTTT CASSLSVGTEAFF
TRBJ2-5 TRBV5-1 NA NA TGCGCCAGCAGCTTGGCAGATGGGGGAGAGACCCAGTACTTC CASSLADGGETQYF
TRBJ2-3 TRBV10-3 NA NA TGTGCCATCAGTGAGCGGGCTCGCACAGATACGCAGTATTTT CAISERARTDTQYF
TRBJ1-1 TRBV9 NA NA TGTGCCAGCAGCGTAAGGCTTGGGACTGAAGCTTTCTTT CASSVRLGTEAFF
TRBJ1-2 TRBV5-1 NA NA TGCGCCAGCAGCCCTCGACCCAGTTCGGACTATGGCTACACCTTC CASSPRPSSDYGYTF
TRBJ2-5 TRBV29-1 TRBD1 NA TGCAGCGTTGTCATACAGGGGGAAGAGACCCAGTACTTC CSVVIQGEETQYF
TRBJ2-7 TRBV30 TRBD1 NA TGTGCCTGGAGTGTAGCGGGACAGGGATACGAGCAGTACTTC CAWSVAGQGYEQYF
TRBJ1-6 TRBV7-9 NA once TGTGCCAGCAGCTCCGCCGGGGGGTCACCCCTCCACTTT CASSSAGGSPLHF
TRBJ2-3 TRBV7-6 NA once TGTGCCAGCAGCTTAGGGCTGACGAGCACAGATACGCAGTATTTT CASSLGLTSTDTQYF
TRBJ1-6 TRBV30 TRBD1 NA TGTGCCCTAACACTAAGGACAGGGGGGAATTCACCCCTCCACTTT CALTLRTGGNSPLHF
TRBJ2-5 TRBV7-6 NA NA TGTGCCAGCAGCTCGACCCTATGGGAGACCCAGTACTTC CASSSTLWETQYF
TRBJ2-1 TRBV30 TRBD1 NA TGTGCCACCCGGGACAGGGAGTCCTACAATGAGCAGTTCTTC CATRDRESYNEQFF